One and the same sample provided the 14 T cell receptor beta chains below, sequenced in a study of cytomegalovirus exposure and HLA in healthy donors (dated by TCRdb to the late 2010s). Library generation was performed with the immunoSEQ multiplex PCR assay. A mixture of 60 forward primers for TCR Vbeta segments and 13 reverse primers for TCR Jbeta segments was used in the multiplex PCR. The table was pulled from immuneACCESS by TCRdb, which kept in-frame rearrangements only. Such tables lose some clones; where checked, under half of the loss comes from unresolved V genes, and the rest has no known cause. Within this sample are roughly 84,000 clones, with around three fifths of them counted one time only. Of the sample, about 15% is held by the ten largest clones. Sequencing was carried out using PBMCs. The receptors shown here come from a woman between 40 and 50 years old in good health and CMV-seropositive.

V gene TRBV4-2 combines with J gene TRBJ2-7; possible D gene TRBD2, 6 bases. The CDR3 is 13 amino acids. The germline V gene encodes CDR1 LGHNA and CDR2 YNFKEQ. The V end lost 4 bases, the J end lost 5 bases, and 12 bases lay between the germline ends. The CDR3 DNA reads TGTGCCAGCAGCCCCCGGGGGTTGGACGAGCAGTACTTC. Protein sequence: CASSPRGLDEQYF.

This chain links TRBV7-2 with TRBJ2-7, with TRBD1 matching over 12 bases. The trim removed 4 bases at V and 4 bases at J, leaving 2 bases unmatched. The CDR3 contains 14 residues. CDR1 is SGHTA, CDR2 FQGNSA, per germline. In DNA, the CDR3 is TGTGCCAGCAGCTGGGACAGGGGGCTATACGAGCAGTACTTC. The encoded protein is CASSWDRGLYEQYF. Based on the CDR3 plus reference TRBV7-2 and TRBJ2-7, the full variable domain is GAGVSQSPSNKVTEKGKDVELRCDPISGHTALYWYRQSLGQGLEFLIYFQGNSAPDKSGLPSDRFSAERTGGSVSTLTIQRTQQEDSAVYLCASSWDRGLYEQYFGPGTRLTVT.

The rearrangement links TRBV11-2 to TRBJ1-1; 8 bases are shared with TRBD1. Germline V gene sequence: CDR1 SGHAT, CDR2 FQNNGV. J was trimmed by 5 bases and V by 6 bases; bases with no gene match: 8. CDR3 size: 14 residues. CDR3 protein: CASRRTGLTTEAFF. CDR3 nucleotides: TGTGCCAGCAGGAGGACAGGGTTGACGACTGAAGCTTTCTTT.

This chain links TRBV28 with TRBJ2-7, with D perhaps matching TRBD2 (6 bases). There are 15 residues in the CDR3. CDR1 is MDHEN and CDR2 is SYDVKM in the germline V gene. Trimming removed 3 bases at V and 2 bases at J, with 14 bases between. The chain's CDR3 is CASSFRRRDAYEQYF. CDR3 DNA sequence: TGTGCCAGCAGTTTCCGGCGGAGGGACGCCTACGAGCAGTACTTC.

This clone came up a few times. The rearrangement links TRBV7-2 to TRBJ2-3, with TRBD2 as a possible D gene (6 bases). Germline V gene sequence: CDR1 SGHTA, CDR2 FQGNSA. V was shortened by 7 bases and J by 4 bases, with 12 bases between the two germline ends. This CDR3 contains 13 residues. CDR3 DNA: TGTGCCAGCAAAGGTGGAGGGGCAGATACGCAGTATTTT. Protein product: CASKGGGADTQYF.

This clone has a handful of counts. The V and J genes are TRBV5-1 and TRBJ2-7; 7 bases map to TRBD1. V shed 6 bases and J 5 bases; nucleotides not matched to a gene: 11. There are 14 residues in the CDR3. In germline, CDR1 is SGHRS, CDR2 YFSETQ. CDR3: CASKRQGWGHEQYF. CDR3 DNA sequence: TGCGCCAGCAAACGACAGGGTTGGGGTCACGAGCAGTACTTC.

This sequence joins TRBV5-4 and TRBJ1-1, with 7 bases aligning to TRBD1. CDR1 and CDR2 (germline): SGHNT, YYREEE (reference sequence). Trimming at V came to 1 base and at J to 2 bases, leaving 2 bases not matched to a gene. The CDR3 is 14 residues long. The CDR3 bases are TGTGCCAGCAGCTTGCAGGGGGTAAACACTGAAGCTTTCTTT. This gives the protein CASSLQGVNTEAFF. Complete variable domain (other parts from reference TRBV5-4 and TRBJ1-1): ETGVTQSPTHLIKTRGQQVTLRCSSQSGHNTVSWYQQALGQGPQFIFQYYREEENGRGNFPPRFSGLQFPNYSSELNVNALELDDSALYLCASSLQGVNTEAFFGQGTRLTVV.

V gene TRBV7-9 combines with J gene TRBJ2-5; D is unresolved. In germline, CDR1 is SEHNR, CDR2 FQNEAQ (reference sequence). V gave up 3 bases and J gave up 2 bases, with 7 bases separating them. This CDR3 has 13 residues. In DNA form, the CDR3 reads TGTGCCAGCAGCTTTTCGGGTCAAGAGACCCAGTACTTC. It specifies CASSFSGQETQYF.

This chain joins TRBV2 and TRBJ2-3, with TRBD1 matching 7 bases. Germline V CDR1 and CDR2: SNHLY, FYNNEI. There are 15 residues in the CDR3. With 5 bases clipped from V and 1 base from J, the junction kept 6 bases outside the gene matches. The CDR3 DNA reads as TGTGCCAGCAGTCCCCAGGGACAGCGCACAGATACGCAGTATTTT. This translates into CASSPQGQRTDTQYF.

The chain has TRBV7-9 and TRBJ2-7; tentatively, D is TRBD1 (7 bases). This CDR3 spans 15 amino acids. Trimming left V 4 bases short and J 0 bases short, with 13 bases between. Germline CDR1 is SEHNR and CDR2 is FQNEAQ (reference sequence). For the CDR3, the DNA is TGTGCCAGCAGCTCCTGGGGGGACAGCTCCTACGAGCAGTACTTC. This encodes CASSSWGDSSYEQYF.

In this sample, this clone turned up a few times. The genes are TRBV30 and TRBJ1-1; TRBD1 might be the D (6 bases). This CDR3 is 14 amino acids long. Germline V gene lookup returns CDR1 GTSNPN and CDR2 SVGIG (reference sequence). V dropped 2 bases and J dropped 6 bases, with 16 bases sitting between them. The CDR3 is CAWSFGQGWAEAFF. In DNA form, the CDR3 reads TGTGCCTGGAGTTTCGGTCAGGGGTGGGCTGAAGCTTTCTTT.

The rearrangement uses TRBV5-6 and TRBJ2-3; the D gene is possibly TRBD2 (5 bases). Germline lookup yields CDR1 SGHDT and CDR2 YYEEEE. The germline V and J ends were trimmed by 3 bases and 6 bases, with 11 bases remaining between them. The CDR3 extends over 13 amino acids. The CDR3 protein is CASSSDSEDTQYF. CDR3 in DNA: TGTGCCAGCAGCTCGGACTCTGAGGATACGCAGTATTTT. The full variable domain, in which reference TRBV5-6 and TRBJ2-3 provide the parts outside the CDR3, is DAGVTQSPTHLIKTRGQQVTLRCSPKSGHDTVSWYQQALGQGPQFIFQYYEEEERQRGNFPDRFSGHQFPNYSSELNVNALLLGDSALYLCASSSDSEDTQYFGPGTRLTVL.

The chain is built from TRBV4-3 and TRBJ1-3; the D is unclear. V was clipped by 5 bases and J by 0 bases, with 14 bases between them. Germline V gene lookup returns CDR1 LGHNA and CDR2 YSLEER. This CDR3 region has 16 residues. The CDR3 DNA follows: TGCGCCAGCAGCTTCCAACTTAGTAGCTCTGGAAACACCATATATTTT. Translating gives CASSFQLSSSGNTIYF.

This chain links TRBV28 with TRBJ2-2, with TRBD1 matching over 8 bases. Germline lookup yields CDR1 MDHEN and CDR2 SYDVKM. V dropped 5 bases and J dropped 7; count of bases not matched to a gene: 6. The CDR3 has 14 residues. The CDR3 region has the DNA TGTGCCAGCAGTCCCTCAGGGGGCCACGGGGAGCTGTTTTTT. Its protein product is CASSPSGGHGELFF.